These T cell receptor beta chains were read from a single sample in a study of blood T cells in healthy people across ages. In TCRdb, the 5' RACE reads were re-called with MiXCR into one record per CDR3 protein. The repertoire consists of approximately 800,000 distinct CDR3 sequences, with approximately 67% occurring once and the leading ten covering roughly a quarter. Sequenced sample: blood. The receptors derive from a man aged 30 to 45 in good health. Each CDR3 is given with its conserved first and last residue. The D gene is left open where the match is weak. Some rows mark clone size as missing; the rest say once, few, many or name a class of expanded clone.

TRBV20-1,NA,TRBJ1-6,NA,TGCAGTGCTGTCCGGGACTATAATTCACCCCTCCACTTT,CSAVRDYNSPLHF
TRBV27,NA,TRBJ1-6,NA,TGTGCCAGCAGTTTAATAGGGGAACCCCTCCACTTT,CASSLIGEPLHF
TRBV28,NA,TRBJ1-5,few,TGTGCCAGCAGCATTCGGGACTTCCAGCATTTT,CASSIRDFQHF
TRBV5-1,NA,TRBJ2-1,NA,TGCGCCAGCAGCTTGGTTGGGGATCCCTACAATGAGCAGTTCTTC,CASSLVGDPYNEQFF
TRBV10-3,NA,TRBJ2-1,few,TGTGCCATCAAACCGGACGGAAGGAATGAGCAGTTCTTC,CAIKPDGRNEQFF
TRBV29-1,NA,TRBJ2-6,NA,TGCAGCGTTGGTGGGGTAGTTGGGGCCAACGTCCTGACTTTC,CSVGGVVGANVLTF
TRBV20-1,NA,TRBJ1-2,NA,TGCAGTGCTAGTATGCAGCAGGGAGGCTACACCTTC,CSASMQQGGYTF
TRBV7-7,TRBD2,TRBJ2-7,few,TGTGCTAGCAGCGAAGGGACTAGCGGGATCCACGAGCAGTACTTC,CASSEGTSGIHEQYF
TRBV20-1,TRBD2,TRBJ2-1,NA,TGCAGTGCCGCCTCCCCCGCAGGGAGGGACAATGAGCAGTTCTTC,CSAASPAGRDNEQFF
TRBV6-5,NA,TRBJ2-4,once,TGTGCCAGCAGCCCTGGACTGGAAAACATTCAGTACTTC,CASSPGLENIQYF
TRBV4-2,TRBD1,TRBJ2-7,few,TGTGCCAGCAGCCAAGAACCCGGGACAGGGTTATCCTACGAGCAGTACTTC,CASSQEPGTGLSYEQYF
TRBV20-1,NA,TRBJ2-5,NA,TGCAGTGAACCGGGACAAGGCCAAGAGACCCAGTACTTC,CSEPGQGQETQYF